The 30 T cell receptor beta chains below were found in one sample sequenced in a study of T cells in Graves' hyperthyroidism and ophthalmopathy. Template material for amplifying TCR beta CDR3 regions consisted of RNA transcripts. TCR CDR3 regions were first amplified by RT-PCR with HTBI primers. MiXCR was run by TCRdb on the multiplex PCR reads, yielding one entry per CDR3 protein. The sample has around 690,000 distinct CDR3 sequences, roughly 17% seen once; the top ten hold roughly 16%. The sequencing sample was made of blood. These receptors were obtained from a man aged 45 to 65 with Graves' hyperthyroidism.

The table lists this clonotype with a few counts. J is TRBJ2-7 and V is TRBV20-1; TRBD2 is a possible D gene (6 bases). Germline lookup yields CDR1 DFQATT and CDR2 SNEGSKA (reference sequence). Deletions cut 5 bases from V and 2 bases from J, with 16 bases between. CDR3 length equals 14 residues. CDR3 DNA sequence: TGCAGTGCTCCCGGGCGGGGTAGCGCCTACGAGCAGTACTTC. Its translation: CSAPGRGSAYEQYF.

The sample holds a few counts of this clonotype. The chain combines TRBV6-2 or TRBV6-3 with TRBJ1-2, with a possible D match to TRBD1 (5 bases). The CDR3 sequence is 15 residues long. The germline V gene has CDR1 MNHEY and CDR2 SVGEGT. Trimming took off 2 bases at V and 4 bases at J, with 14 bases between the two ends. The CDR3 region is CASSYTSEGTYGYTF. DNA for the CDR3: TGTGCCAGCAGTTACACCTCAGAGGGGACCTATGGCTACACCTTC.

The sample holds many counts of this clonotype. This sequence joins TRBV2 and TRBJ1-2; 9 positions agree with TRBD1. Germline V gene data show CDR1 as SNHLY and CDR2 as FYNNEI. The CDR3 length is 17 residues. The trim removed 3 bases at V and 6 bases at J, leaving 14 bases unmatched. The CDR3 sequence is CASSDPSGQGVSNGYTF. The CDR3 DNA sequence: TGTGCCAGCAGTGATCCCTCGGGACAGGGAGTTAGCAATGGCTACACCTTC.

There are a few counts of this clonotype. This sequence joins TRBV5-6 and TRBJ2-2; 11 bases line up with TRBD2. Germline CDR1 is SGHDT and CDR2 is YYEEEE. CDR3 size: 18 residues. The J segment lost 5 bases and the V segment lost 0 bases, leaving 9 bases of the junction unmatched. CDR3 sequence reads: CASSLAVSGRAWTGELFF. The CDR3 DNA reads as TGTGCCAGCAGCTTGGCCGTTAGCGGGAGGGCCTGGACCGGGGAGCTGTTTTTT.

This clonotype has a count of ten or more. V gene TRBV14 combines with J gene TRBJ1-4; a possible D gene is TRBD1 (5 bases). V was shortened by 6 bases and J by 3 bases, with 14 bases between the two germline ends. Per germline, CDR1 SGHDN and CDR2 FVKESK. The CDR3 totals 15 residues. The DNA for the CDR3 is TGTGCCAGCAGACGGTCGGGGGATGCTAATGAAAAACTGTTTTTT. Translated, it gives CASRRSGDANEKLFF.

This clonotype was detected a few times. This chain joins TRBV7-2 and TRBJ1-5; 9 bases align to TRBD1. V shed 2 bases, J shed 4 bases, and the junction held 3 bases outside the gene matches. This CDR3 has 15 amino acids. From germline, CDR1 is SGHTA and CDR2 FQGNSA. The CDR3 reads CASSLLDRGNQPQHF. The CDR3 bases are TGTGCCAGCAGCTTATTGGACAGGGGTAATCAGCCCCAGCATTTT.

This clonotype occurred once. This may be a read error: a much more frequent sequence differs by one nucleotide. J is TRBJ2-2 and V is TRBV19; D possibly corresponds to TRBD1 (6 bases). CDR3 length: 15 residues. V was clipped by 6 bases and J by 3 bases, with 14 bases between them. CDR1 is LNHDA, CDR2 SQIVND, per germline (reference sequence). Written as DNA, the CDR3 is TGTGCCAGTAGCCCCGTAAACAGGGACACCGGGGAGCTGTTTTTT. It yields the protein CASSPVNRDTGELFF.

The table lists this clonotype with many counts. The V call is TRBV19, the J call TRBJ2-1; 9 nucleotides align to TRBD2. The CDR3 extends over 13 amino acids. The ends lost 5 bases at V and 10 bases at J; junction bases unmatched: 6. Germline V gene sequence: CDR1 LNHDA, CDR2 SQIVND (reference sequence). The CDR3 protein is CASSWAAGGEQFF. CDR3 DNA: TGTGCCAGTAGTTGGGCAGCGGGGGGCGAGCAGTTCTTC.

This clonotype was seen repeatedly, ten times or more. The rearrangement uses TRBV27 and TRBJ2-3; possibly TRBD1 for D (7 bases). The V end lost 2 bases, the J end lost 3 bases, and 12 bases lay between the germline ends. The CDR3 is 15 residues long. Germline V lookup: CDR1 MNHEY, CDR2 SMNVEV (reference sequence). The CDR3 DNA sequence: TGTGCCAGCAGTTTAACCAGGGGGAGGACAGATACGCAGTATTTT. This translates into CASSLTRGRTDTQYF.

This clonotype was observed many times. The chain carries TRBV6-1 and TRBJ1-1; D remains unclear. V was clipped by 2 bases and J by 1 base, with 8 bases between them. The CDR3 runs 14 residues. Germline V gene lookup returns CDR1 MNHNS and CDR2 SASEGT. This CDR3 is CASSESQWNTEAFF. DNA for the CDR3: TGTGCCAGCAGTGAATCGCAGTGGAACACTGAAGCTTTCTTT.

In this sample, this clonotype turned up many times. The chain recombines TRBV2 with TRBJ2-5; D call uncertain. V lost 2 bases and J 0 bases, leaving 7 bases between the germline ends. CDR3 size: 14 residues. From germline, CDR1 is SNHLY and CDR2 FYNNEI. CDR3 sequence: CASSEIAHQETQYF. CDR3 nucleotides: TGTGCCAGCAGTGAAATAGCCCACCAAGAGACCCAGTACTTC.

In this sample, this clonotype turned up a few times. One end of the junction does not line up with germline, which may come from a read error. V is TRBV7-9 and J is TRBJ2-1; 12 bases line up with TRBD2. Germline CDR1 is SEHNR and CDR2 is FQNEAQ (reference sequence). This CDR3 has 16 residues. CDR3 DNA sequence: TGTGCCAGCAGCTCGACTAGCGGGAGCTCCTACAATAAGCAGTTCTTC. As protein: CASSSTSGSSYNKQFF. Looking up the rest from reference TRBV7-9 and TRBJ2-1 gives the full variable domain: DTGVSQNPRHKITKRGQNVTFRCDPISEHNRLYWYRQTLGQGPEFLTYFQNEAQLEKSRLLSDRFSAERPKGSFSTLEIQRTEQGDSAMYLCASSSTSGSSYNKQFFGPGTRLTVL.

The CDR3 nucleotides are TGTGCCAGCAGTTTAAAGTCGTTCGGGGAGCTGTTTTTT. Amino acids: CASSLKSFGELFF. This rearrangement joins TRBV27 to TRBJ2-2; D is undetermined. With 2 bases removed from V and 7 bases from J, the gap between germline ends came to 8 bases. Germline-derived CDR1 and CDR2 are MNHEY and SMNVEV (reference sequence). The CDR3 totals 13 residues.

This clonotype was detected many times. The chain joins TRBV11-2 to TRBJ1-3; D ambiguous. With 0 bases removed from V and 9 bases from J, the gap between germline ends came to 9 bases. The CDR3 is made up of 13 amino acids. Germline V gene sequence: CDR1 SGHAT, CDR2 FQNNGV. The DNA of the CDR3 is TGTGCCAGCAGCTTAGAAGGATTTGGCACCATATATTTT. Its translation is CASSLEGFGTIYF.

The gene calls are TRBV13 and TRBJ2-2, with TRBD2 matching over 10 bases. Trimming cost V 1 base and J 5 bases; bases outside gene matches: 4. CDR3 length equals 16 residues. Germline V CDR1 and CDR2: PRHDT, FYEKMQ (reference sequence). CDR3: CASSLVGLARTGELFF. CDR3 in DNA: TGTGCCAGCAGCTTAGTGGGACTAGCGAGGACCGGGGAGCTGTTTTTT.

This clonotype was recorded a few times. This rearrangement joins TRBV5-1 to TRBJ1-2; no clear D. This CDR3 has 15 residues. V lost 2 bases and J 2 bases, leaving 13 bases between the germline ends. Germline lookup yields CDR1 SGHRS and CDR2 YFSETQ. CDR3 in DNA: TGCGCCAGCAGCTTTTCCCCTTCTTGGAACTATGGCTACACCTTC. This gives the protein CASSFSPSWNYGYTF.

The chain carries TRBV28 and TRBJ1-5; D not certain. Looked up from germline, CDR1 is MDHEN and CDR2 is SYDVKM. V lost 7 bases and J lost 8, with 21 bases in between. This CDR3 spans 15 amino acids. CDR3 sequence reads: CASTPTGKPGEPQHF. The CDR3 coding sequence is TGTGCCAGCACTCCCACGGGGAAGCCCGGAGAGCCCCAGCATTTT. Full variable domain (outside the CDR3, taken from reference TRBV28 and TRBJ1-5): DVKVTQSSRYLVKRTGEKVFLECVQDMDHENMFWYRQDPGLGLRLIYFSYDVKMKEKGDIPEGYSVSREKKERFSLILESASTNQTSMYLCASTPTGKPGEPQHFGDGTRLSIL.

This clonotype has just a few counts. The CDR3 reads CASKLGTGRLEQYF. Here the CDR3 DNA reads TGTGCCAGCAAGCTGGGGACAGGGAGGCTCGAGCAGTACTTC. The rearrangement links TRBV27 to TRBJ2-7, with TRBD1 matching over 9 bases. The CDR3 sequence is 14 residues long. With 7 bases clipped from V and 6 bases from J, the junction kept 10 bases outside the gene matches. Germline lookup yields CDR1 MNHEY and CDR2 SMNVEV (reference sequence).

Only a few counts were recorded for this clonotype. The V and J genes are TRBV4-2 and TRBJ2-1; 7 bases are a match to TRBD1. CDR3 length: 16 residues. The V gene end was trimmed by 3 bases and the J gene end by 0 bases; junction bases not matched to a gene: 5. Per germline, CDR1 LGHNA and CDR2 YNFKEQ. CDR3 loop: CASSQEGTDSYNEQFF. For the CDR3, the DNA is TGTGCCAGCAGCCAGGAAGGGACAGACTCCTACAATGAGCAGTTCTTC.

Many counts were recorded for this clonotype. This chain joins TRBV9 and TRBJ1-6; TRBD1 might be the D (5 bases). Germline V CDR1 and CDR2: SGDLS, YYNGEE. This CDR3 is built from 14 residues. V lost 3 bases to trimming and J lost 8 bases, with 12 bases between them. CDR3 region: CASSASSGDSPLHF. CDR3 bases: TGTGCCAGCAGCGCCTCCTCGGGGGATTCACCCCTCCACTTT. Variable domain in full (rest from reference TRBV9 and TRBJ1-6): DSGVTQTPKHLITATGQRVTLRCSPRSGDLSVYWYQQSLDQGLQFLIQYYNGEERAKGNILERFSAQQFPDLHSELNLSSLELGDSALYFCASSASSGDSPLHFGNGTRLTVT.

This clonotype was detected ten times or more. This chain connects TRBV18 to TRBJ2-7; TRBD1 matches at 7 bases. V trimming: 3 bases; J trimming: 0 bases; junction bases outside the gene matches: 5. The germline CDR1 and CDR2 sequences are KGHSH and LQKENI. The CDR3 spans 15 residues. The CDR3 region has the DNA TGTGCCAGCTCACCTACGGACAGGTTCTCCTACGAGCAGTACTTC. Translated, it gives CASSPTDRFSYEQYF.

A note on this clonotype: A read error may explain this, as a much larger clone is one base away. In this CDR3 the conserved last residue, phenylalanine or tryptophan, is missing, so a read error is likely. The chain recombines TRBV27 with TRBJ2-1; 10 positions match TRBD2. Germline loops: CDR1 MNHEY, CDR2 SMNVEV (reference sequence). The V and J ends lost 8 bases and 6 bases, in that order; junction bases with no gene match: 7. The CDR3 runs to 14 residues. This chain's CDR3 is CASCPSSGGNEQFL. As DNA, the CDR3 is TGTGCCAGCTGCCCCTCTAGCGGGGGCAATGAGCAGTTCCTC.

This clonotype occurred many times. V is TRBV27 and J is TRBJ2-7; the D call may be TRBD1 or TRBD2 (7 bases each). The CDR3 is 14 residues long. With 5 bases removed from V and 4 bases from J, the gap between germline ends came to 15 bases. Germline V gene data show CDR1 as MNHEY and CDR2 as SMNVEV (reference sequence). The CDR3 sequence: CASSQSGTEYEQYF. CDR3 coding DNA: TGTGCCAGCAGTCAGAGCGGGACAGAATACGAGCAGTACTTC.

This clonotype was seen at least ten times. This chain links TRBV28 with TRBJ2-2, with TRBD1 as a possible D gene (6 bases). Trimming took off 5 bases at V and 1 base at J, with 11 bases between the two ends. In germline, CDR1 is MDHEN, CDR2 SYDVKM. This CDR3 has 15 residues. The CDR3 is CASSPLDRNTGELFF. The CDR3 DNA is TGTGCCAGCAGTCCCTTGGACAGGAACACCGGGGAGCTGTTTTTT.

The J gene is TRBJ1-1, the V gene TRBV7-9, with D maybe TRBD1 (5 bases). With 5 bases removed from V and 7 bases from J, the gap between germline ends came to 14 bases. Per germline, CDR1 SEHNR and CDR2 FQNEAQ (reference sequence). This CDR3 has 13 amino acids. The CDR3 DNA sequence: TGTGCCAGCAGCGCCGGGGGAAAGATTGAAGCTTTCTTT. As protein: CASSAGGKIEAFF.

Only a few counts were recorded for this clonotype. An end of the junction differs from the germline gene, which may be a read error. The chain links TRBV7-9 to TRBJ2-1, with a tentative D call TRBD2 (6 bases). This CDR3 region has 17 residues. The germline CDR1 and CDR2 sequences are SEHNR and FQNEAQ (reference sequence). The CDR3: CASSLGNSGGSCNEQFF. DNA of the CDR3: TGTGCCAGCAGCTTAGGGAATAGCGGTGGCTCCTGCAATGAGCAGTTCTTC.

The sample holds many counts of this clonotype. The rearrangement joins TRBV11-2 to TRBJ2-6; perhaps TRBD1 as D (6 bases). Germline V gene data show CDR1 as SGHAT and CDR2 as FQNNGV. The CDR3 is 16 residues long. V lost 6 bases to trimming and J lost 2 bases, with 14 bases between them. This CDR3 reads CASSPTGSTGANVLTF. CDR3 sequence (DNA): TGTGCCAGCAGTCCGACAGGTTCTACTGGGGCCAACGTCCTGACTTTC. The full variable domain, its missing parts supplied by reference TRBV11-2 and TRBJ2-6, is EAGVAQSPRYKIIEKRQSVAFWCNPISGHATLYWYQQILGQGPKLLIQFQNNGVVDDSQLPKDRFSAERLKGVDSTLKIQPAKLEDSAVYLCASSPTGSTGANVLTFGAGSRLTVL.

This clonotype was counted a few times. The chain links TRBV20-1 to TRBJ2-5; D perhaps matches TRBD1 (6 bases). V lost 5 bases and J 0 bases, leaving 10 bases between the germline ends. CDR1 is DFQATT, CDR2 SNEGSKA, per germline (reference sequence). The CDR3 is made up of 13 amino acids. CDR3 sequence reads: CSALGQYQETQYF. CDR3 DNA sequence: TGCAGTGCTCTCGGACAGTACCAAGAGACCCAGTACTTC.

This clonotype was recorded a few times. The chain recombines TRBV6-2 or TRBV6-3 with TRBJ2-3, with TRBD1 matching over 7 bases. The CDR3 spans 14 residues. Germline CDR1 MNHEY, CDR2 SVGEGT. With V trimmed by 6 bases and J by 0 bases, 3 bases remained unmatched. The CDR3 spells CASRQGSSTDTQYF. CDR3 sequence (DNA): TGTGCCAGCAGACAGGGGTCTAGCACAGATACGCAGTATTTT.

This clonotype was detected many times. V is TRBV19 and J is TRBJ2-7, with 7 bases identical to TRBD1. Germline V CDR1 and CDR2: LNHDA, SQIVND (reference sequence). With 3 bases clipped from V and 3 bases from J, the junction kept 8 bases outside the gene matches. This CDR3 spans 15 amino acids. As DNA, the CDR3 is TGTGCCAGTAGTATTAGTAGGGGGCGAATCTACGAGCAGTACTTC. Translated, it gives CASSISRGRIYEQYF. Looking up the rest from reference TRBV19 and TRBJ2-7 gives the full variable domain: DGGITQSPKYLFRKEGQNVTLSCEQNLNHDAMYWYRQDPGQGLRLIYYSQIVNDFQKGDIAEGYSVSREKKESFPLTVTSAQKNPTAFYLCASSISRGRIYEQYFGPGTRLTVT.